Below are 9 T cell receptor beta chains sequenced from a single sample in a study of long-term antiretroviral therapy in people with HIV (dated by TCRdb to the early 2020s). The immunoSEQ hsTCRB v3.0 assay was used at survey level resolution for TRB variable region sequencing. Entries here come from immuneACCESS through TCRdb and include only in-frame sequences with V and J called. Some clones fail to appear in such tables; in the studies checked, an unresolved V gene covers under half of the shortfall, and the cause of the remainder is unknown. In this sample the table shows 20,000 to 25,000 clones, roughly 86% of which occur a single time. The top ten constitute about 4.6% of the sample. The material was unsorted PBMCs, obtained 1.3 years after starting antiretroviral therapy. The source is a man in his 60s with HIV.

V gene TRBV19 combines with J gene TRBJ1-2; TRBD1 matches at 7 bases. This CDR3 has 17 amino acids. The V segment lost 5 bases and the J segment 4 bases; nucleotides outside the gene matches: 16. Germline assignment: CDR1 LNHDA and CDR2 SQIVND (reference sequence). This chain's CDR3 is CASSAGSWGQLTYGYTF. The CDR3 DNA follows: TGTGCCAGTAGTGCGGGATCGTGGGGACAGTTAACCTATGGCTACACCTTC.

In DNA form, the CDR3 reads TGTGCCATCAGTGACCCTAAGGGGATTGTGGATGAGCAGTTCTTC. Translating it yields CAISDPKGIVDEQFF. This chain links TRBV10-3 with TRBJ2-1; TRBD1 is a possible D gene (5 bases). Looked up from germline, CDR1 is ENHRY and CDR2 is SYGVKD. Trimming took off 3 bases at V and 8 bases at J, with 17 bases between the two ends. The CDR3 runs 15 residues.

The chain has TRBV7-9 and TRBJ2-1, with TRBD2 matching over 7 bases. Germline lookup yields CDR1 SEHNR and CDR2 FQNEAQ (reference sequence). V dropped 5 bases and J dropped 5; count of bases not matched to a gene: 3. This CDR3 has 13 amino acids. The CDR3 nucleotides read TGTGCCAGCAGCCTAAGCGGGGACAATGAGCAGTTCTTC. Translation gives CASSLSGDNEQFF.

J is TRBJ2-7 and V is TRBV5-1; 7 bases line up with TRBD1. There are 13 residues in the CDR3. CDR1 is SGHRS and CDR2 is YFSETQ in the germline V gene. J gave up 5 bases and V 3 bases, and 5 bases lay outside the gene matches. The CDR3 bases are TGCGCCAGCAGCTATATAACAGGGGACGAGCAGTACTTC. It specifies CASSYITGDEQYF.

The gene calls are TRBV29-1 and TRBJ1-1; D is perhaps TRBD1 (6 bases). The germline V and J ends were trimmed by 6 bases and 7 bases, with 18 bases remaining between them. The CDR3 runs 13 residues. Germline V gene lookup returns CDR1 SQVTM and CDR2 ANQGSEA. CDR3 in DNA: TGCAGCGTCGCACAGGGTATCGGGAATGAAGCTTTCTTT. Its protein is CSVAQGIGNEAFF.

V and J are TRBV10-3 and TRBJ1-2; unclear D gene. Germline V gene sequence: CDR1 ENHRY, CDR2 SYGVKD. This CDR3 is built from 12 residues. Trimming pared 4 bases from V and 2 bases from J, leaving 5 bases between. The CDR3 DNA reads as TGTGCCATCAGTGCCGCCAACTATGGCTACACCTTC. It specifies CAISAANYGYTF.

The chain has TRBV11-2 and TRBJ2-6, with D uncertain. Germline-derived CDR1 and CDR2 are SGHAT and FQNNGV. V lost 5 bases, J lost 0 bases, and 14 bases lay in between. There are 17 residues in the CDR3. The CDR3 sequence is CASSPLFGGSGANVLTF. CDR3 coding DNA: TGTGCCAGCAGCCCTCTATTTGGCGGCTCTGGGGCCAACGTCCTGACTTTC.

This chain joins TRBV27 and TRBJ2-3, with TRBD2 matching 9 bases. J lost 1 base, V lost 4 bases, and 6 bases had no gene match. The CDR3 has 16 residues. Germline lookup yields CDR1 MNHEY and CDR2 SMNVEV (reference sequence). CDR3 in amino acids: CASSSFERGGTDTQYF. The CDR3 bases are TGTGCCAGCAGTTCCTTCGAGCGGGGGGGCACAGATACGCAGTATTTT.

This chain connects TRBV18 to TRBJ2-7, with a tentative D call TRBD1 (6 bases). Trimming cost V 2 bases and J 1 base, with 9 bases left between them. The CDR3 contains 14 residues. Per the germline V gene, CDR1 is KGHSH and CDR2 is LQKENI. CDR3 protein: CASSPSDRSYEQYF. CDR3 DNA sequence: TGTGCCAGCTCACCATCGGACAGATCCTACGAGCAGTACTTC.